This T cell receptor (beta chain) was captured in a study of CD8 T cells in ankylosing spondylitis. Study findings and constraints: A TCR beta motif made of several highly homologous variants seemed typical of ankylosing spondylitis blood.

Details on this clonotype: Its specificity is not known.

V was pared by 7 bases and J by 2 bases, with 9 bases between. The CDR3 spans 12 residues. The germline CDR1 and CDR2 sequences are DFQATT and SNEGSKA (reference sequence). TCRdb itself ran the 5' RACE reads through MiXCR, one entry per CDR3 protein. The sample records about 390,000 distinct CDR3 sequences, under 25% being singletons. The chain joins TRBV20-1 to TRBJ2-1; D not certain. Sequenced material: blood, either unsorted or a sorted T cell fraction (not recorded which). This TCR derives from a male donor with ankylosing spondylitis. The CDR3 DNA sequence: TGCAGTGTTTCGGGTGCCTACAATGAGCAGTTCTTC. Translation gives CSVSGAYNEQFF.